Below, 8 T cell receptor beta chains from the same sample are listed, as sequenced in a study of T cell changes during pregnancy in multiple sclerosis (dated by TCRdb to between 2018 and 2020). Library method: the immunoSEQ multiplex PCR assay. This immuneACCESS table, as held by TCRdb, lists in-frame sequences with V and J called but not all clones. Of the missing ones, under half trace to an unresolved V gene in checked studies; the others have no known cause. Present in this sample are 45,000 or so clones, more than 90% of which were seen just once. Roughly 9.1% of the sample belongs to the ten largest clones. This specimen consisted of CD8+ T cells from peripheral blood mononuclear cells, obtained after pregnancy. These receptor sequences come from a female donor with multiple sclerosis, enrolled in a pregnancy study.

This chain links TRBV19 with TRBJ2-1, with a weak D call TRBD1 (5 bases). The V gene lost 8 bases and the J gene lost 2 bases, with 10 bases spanning the gap. Germline V gene sequence: CDR1 LNHDA, CDR2 SQIVND (reference sequence). This CDR3 has 13 amino acids. In DNA form, the CDR3 reads TGTGCCAGTTCTGACAGCGCCTACAATGAGCAGTTCTTC. Translated, it gives CASSDSAYNEQFF. Looking up the rest from reference TRBV19 and TRBJ2-1 gives the full variable domain: DGGITQSPKYLFRKEGQNVTLSCEQNLNHDAMYWYRQDPGQGLRLIYYSQIVNDFQKGDIAEGYSVSREKKESFPLTVTSAQKNPTAFYLCASSDSAYNEQFFGPGTRLTVL.

This clone was recorded only once. The V call is TRBV4-1, the J call TRBJ1-1, with 8 nucleotides matching TRBD1. The CDR3 contains 17 residues. Losses at the gene ends were 0 bases for V and 1 base for J; bases not matched to a gene: 7. CDR1 and CDR2 (germline): MGHRA, YSYEKL. In nucleotides, the CDR3 is TGCGCCAGCAGCCAAGATCGAGGACAGGGAACGAACACTGAAGCTTTCTTT. Translation gives CASSQDRGQGTNTEAFF.

V is TRBV25-1 and J is TRBJ1-4; D might be TRBD1 (5 bases). The CDR3 has 12 residues. V was trimmed by 4 bases and J by 10 bases, leaving 10 bases between them. Per germline, CDR1 MGHDK and CDR2 SYGVNS. This chain's CDR3 is CASSGTGLKLFF. The CDR3 nucleotides are TGTGCCAGCAGTGGGACGGGACTAAAACTGTTTTTT.

This rearrangement joins TRBV9 to TRBJ1-2; tentative D call: TRBD1 (6 bases). The V gene's germline CDR1 is SGDLS and CDR2 YYNGEE. There are 18 residues in the CDR3. Trimming took 3 bases from V and 1 from J, leaving 22 bases between them. The DNA of the CDR3 is TGTGCCAGCAGCGCCCCGGCCGCGGGGGGCCCCCTTAACTATGGCTACACCTTC. This codes for CASSAPAAGGPLNYGYTF.

This sequence joins TRBV27 and TRBJ1-1; 7 bases agree with TRBD1. The CDR3 sequence is 14 residues long. Germline V gene lookup returns CDR1 MNHEY and CDR2 SMNVEV (reference sequence). The V and J ends lost 5 bases and 1 base, in that order; junction bases with no gene match: 4. CDR3 sequence (DNA): TGTGCCAGCAGTCTGGGACAGAGGAACACTGAAGCTTTCTTT. Translating gives CASSLGQRNTEAFF.

V usage is TRBV6-1 and J usage is TRBJ1-1; D perhaps matches TRBD1 (5 bases). V was cut by 10 bases and J by 0 bases, with 12 bases left in between. This CDR3 has 13 residues. The germline V gene encodes CDR1 MNHNS and CDR2 SASEGT. CDR3 nucleotides: TGTGCCACCCCGACAGAGATGAACACTGAAGCTTTCTTT. Its translation: CATPTEMNTEAFF.

The V call is TRBV7-3, the J call TRBJ2-7; 8 positions match TRBD1. CDR3 size: 14 residues. From germline, CDR1 is SGHTA and CDR2 FQGTGA. With 4 bases clipped from V and 3 bases from J, the junction kept 5 bases outside the gene matches. CDR3 nucleotide sequence: TGTGCCAGCAGCTACGGACAGGGTCACTACGAGCAGTACTTC. Its protein product is CASSYGQGHYEQYF.

This chain connects TRBV4-2 to TRBJ2-3; the match to TRBD2 covers 10 bases. Germline V gene data show CDR1 as LGHNA and CDR2 as YNFKEQ. The length of the CDR3 is 17 residues. Trimming cost V 3 bases and J 2 bases; bases outside gene matches: 8. As DNA, the CDR3 is TGTGCCAGCAGCCACGATTCTAGCGGGAGAGACACAGATACGCAGTATTTT. Its translation is CASSHDSSGRDTDTQYF.